The 8 T cell receptor beta chains given below trace back to one sample, sequenced in a study of blood T cell repertoires in COVID-19. Only in-frame clones appear in the TCRdb table, and some are missing; sequencing was by immunoSEQ multiplex PCR. This sample yields 210,000 or so clones, of which around 89% are seen a single time; 0.62% belongs to the top ten. The sequenced sample consisted of peripheral blood. Source of these receptors: a middle-aged man with acute or convalescent COVID-19.

This chain links TRBV6-2 or TRBV6-3 with TRBJ2-1; D gene ambiguous. Germline-derived CDR1 and CDR2 are MNHEY and SVGEGT. The V end was cut by 6 bases, the J end by 4 bases, with 7 bases between. This CDR3 is 12 amino acids long. CDR3 DNA sequence: TGTGCCAGCAGCCACGCGTACAATGAGCAGTTCTTC. Translation: CASSHAYNEQFF.

In nucleotides, the CDR3 is TGTGCCAGCAGCTCCAGGGGCTTGAACACTGAAGCTTTCTTT. Translated: CASSSRGLNTEAFF. The chain recombines TRBV7-2 with TRBJ1-1; TRBD1 might be the D (6 bases). V was cut by 4 bases and J by 0 bases, with 9 bases left in between. CDR1 is SGHTA, CDR2 FQGNSA, per germline. This CDR3 has 14 residues.

V and J are TRBV5-1 and TRBJ2-1, with a tentative D call TRBD2 (6 bases). Germline V gene sequence: CDR1 SGHRS, CDR2 YFSETQ. CDR3 size: 14 residues. Trimming removed 0 bases at V and 8 bases at J, with 12 bases between. CDR3 loop: CASSLGGRQDEQFF. The CDR3 DNA is TGCGCCAGCAGCTTGGGTGGGAGGCAGGATGAGCAGTTCTTC.

This clone was observed a handful of times. The chain couples TRBV3-1 (or the pseudogene TRBV3-2) to TRBJ1-1, with TRBD1 identical over 8 bases. Per germline, CDR1 LGHDT and CDR2 YNNKEL (reference sequence). This CDR3 region has 16 residues. J gave up 6 bases and V 4 bases, and 13 bases lay outside the gene matches. In DNA, the CDR3 is TGTGCCAGCAGCCCAGTCCGACAGGGGTTGGTCCCTGAAGCTTTCTTT. It translates to CASSPVRQGLVPEAFF.

The J gene is TRBJ2-1, the V gene TRBV9, with D possibly being TRBD2 (7 bases). CDR1 and CDR2 (germline): SGDLS, YYNGEE. CDR3 length: 15 amino acids. V lost 0 bases and J lost 7, with 14 bases in between. The DNA for the CDR3 is TGTGCCAGCAGCGTAGTGGGGGGGGCGCGGAATGAGCAGTTCTTC. Its translation is CASSVVGGARNEQFF.

V and J are TRBV28 and TRBJ1-1; D remains unclear. CDR1 and CDR2 (germline): MDHEN, SYDVKM. This CDR3 region has 13 residues. The V end lost 1 base, the J end lost 1 base, and 4 bases lay between the germline ends. CDR3 nucleotides: TGTGCCAGCAGTTTATCAGGGAACACTGAAGCTTTCTTT. Its translation is CASSLSGNTEAFF.

The chain employs TRBV3-1 (or the pseudogene TRBV3-2) and TRBJ1-6, with D possibly being TRBD1 (6 bases). Germline assignment: CDR1 LGHDT and CDR2 YNNKEL (reference sequence). The CDR3 is 15 amino acids. V shed 0 bases and J shed 5 bases, with 8 bases lying between them. CDR3 DNA sequence: TGTGCCAGCAGCCAAGAAGGGGGAAATAATTCACCCCTCCACTTT. Amino acids: CASSQEGGNNSPLHF.

This clone has just one count. This rearrangement joins TRBV6-6 to TRBJ2-2; no firm D call. Trimming cost V 11 bases and J 3 bases, with 13 bases left between them. Germline loops: CDR1 MNHNY, CDR2 SVGAGI (reference sequence). CDR3 length equals 13 residues. CDR3: CAGSGGYTGELFF. For the CDR3, the DNA is TGTGCCGGATCGGGTGGATACACCGGGGAGCTGTTTTTT.